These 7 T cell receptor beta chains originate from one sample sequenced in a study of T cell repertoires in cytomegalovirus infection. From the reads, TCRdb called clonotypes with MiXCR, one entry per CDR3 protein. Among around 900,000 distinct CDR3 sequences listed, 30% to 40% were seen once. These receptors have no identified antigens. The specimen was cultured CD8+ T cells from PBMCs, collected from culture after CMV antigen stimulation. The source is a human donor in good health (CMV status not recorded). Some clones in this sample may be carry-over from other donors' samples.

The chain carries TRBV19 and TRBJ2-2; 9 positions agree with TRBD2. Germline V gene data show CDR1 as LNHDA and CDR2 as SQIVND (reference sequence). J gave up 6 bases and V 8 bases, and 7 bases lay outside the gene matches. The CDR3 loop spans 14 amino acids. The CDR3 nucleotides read TGTGCCAGTTTCCATGGCGGGGGGGCCGGGGAGCTGTTTTTT. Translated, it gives CASFHGGGAGELFF.

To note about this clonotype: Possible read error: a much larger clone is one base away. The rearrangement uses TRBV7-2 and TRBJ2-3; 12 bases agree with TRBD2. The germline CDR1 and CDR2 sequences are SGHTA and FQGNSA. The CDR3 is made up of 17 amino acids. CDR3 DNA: TGTGCCAGCTGCTTATCACCTAGCGGGGGGGGCACAGATACGCAGTATTTT. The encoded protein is CASCLSPSGGGTDTQYF. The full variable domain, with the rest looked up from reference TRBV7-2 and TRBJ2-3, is GAGVSQSPSNKVTEKGKDVELRCDPISGHTALYWYRQSLGQGLEFLIYFQGNSAPDKSGLPSDRFSAERTGGSVSTLTIQRTQQEDSAVYLCASCLSPSGGGTDTQYFGPGTRLTVL.

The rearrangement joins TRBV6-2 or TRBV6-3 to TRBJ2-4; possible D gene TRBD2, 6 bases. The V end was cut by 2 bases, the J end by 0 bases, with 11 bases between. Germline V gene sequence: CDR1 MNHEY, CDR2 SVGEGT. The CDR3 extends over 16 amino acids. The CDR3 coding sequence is TGTGCCAGCAGTTACGGACTAAGCTCAGCCAAAAACATTCAGTACTTC. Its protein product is CASSYGLSSAKNIQYF.

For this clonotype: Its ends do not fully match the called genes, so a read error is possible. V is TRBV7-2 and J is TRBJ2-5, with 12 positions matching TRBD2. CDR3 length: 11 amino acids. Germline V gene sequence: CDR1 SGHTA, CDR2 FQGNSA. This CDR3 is CASSPTSGGSF. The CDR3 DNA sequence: TGTGCCAGCAGCCCTACTAGCGGGGGGTCCTTC. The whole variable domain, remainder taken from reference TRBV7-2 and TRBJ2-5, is GAGVSQSPSNKVTEKGKDVELRCDPISGHTALYWYRQSLGQGLEFLIYFQGNSAPDKSGLPSDRFSAERTGGSVSTLTIQRTQQEDSAVYLCASSPTSGGSFGPGTRLLVL.

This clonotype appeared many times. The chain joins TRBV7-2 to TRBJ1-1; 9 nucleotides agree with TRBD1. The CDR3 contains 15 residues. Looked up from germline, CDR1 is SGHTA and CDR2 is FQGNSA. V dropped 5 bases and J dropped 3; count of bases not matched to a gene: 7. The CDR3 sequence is CASSPTDRGDTEAFF. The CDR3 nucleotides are TGTGCCAGCAGCCCCACGGACAGGGGTGACACTGAAGCTTTCTTT.

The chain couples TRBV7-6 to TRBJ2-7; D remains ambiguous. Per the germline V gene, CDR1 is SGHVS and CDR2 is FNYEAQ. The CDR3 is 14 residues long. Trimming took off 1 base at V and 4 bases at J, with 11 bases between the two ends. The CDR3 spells CASSLDGLGYEQYV. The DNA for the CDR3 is TGTGCCAGCAGCTTAGACGGGTTAGGGTACGAGCAGTACGTC.

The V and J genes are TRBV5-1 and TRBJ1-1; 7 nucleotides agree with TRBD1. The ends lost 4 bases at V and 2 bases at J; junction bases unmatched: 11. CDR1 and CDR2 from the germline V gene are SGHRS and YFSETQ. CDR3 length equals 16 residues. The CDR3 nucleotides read TGCGCCAGCAGCCCTGGGGACAGCCCCTTTAACACTGAAGCTTTCTTT. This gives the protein CASSPGDSPFNTEAFF.